This note documents a single TCR beta chain sequence. The method was immunoSEQ multiplex PCR; TCRdb's version includes in-frame clones alone and lacks a portion of them. The table lists 190,000 or so clones, approximately 70% of them singletons. The data originate from a study of shared clonotypes between healthy human individuals. Study-level information: Donor composition was a couple of women and three men, aged 18 to 49.

From CD4+ cells came CD45RA+ naive and CD45RA-negative memory subsets. The clonotype originates from a man younger than 45 in good health. The sample taken for sequencing was memory CD4+ T cells sorted from blood. Regarding subset: CD45RA-negative fraction.

The CDR3 loop reads CASGTGVDQPQHF. CDR3 coding DNA: TGTGCCAGCGGGACAGGGGTTGATCAGCCCCAGCATTTT. The chain is built from TRBV2 and TRBJ1-5, with 10 nucleotides matching TRBD1. The CDR3 length is 13 residues. Germline V CDR1 and CDR2: SNHLY, FYNNEI. Losses at the gene ends were 8 bases for V and 5 bases for J; bases not matched to a gene: 3. Based on the CDR3 plus reference TRBV2 and TRBJ1-5, the full variable domain is EPEVTQTPSHQVTQMGQEVILRCVPISNHLYFYWYRQILGQKVEFLVSFYNNEISEKSEIFDDQFSVERPDGSNFTLKIRSTKLEDSAMYFCASGTGVDQPQHFGDGTRLSIL.